These T cell receptor beta chains were read from a single sample in a study of beta chain features in type 1 diabetes. Sequencing was performed with immunoSEQ multiplex PCR; in TCRdb, only in-frame clones are kept and a portion is missing. Of hundreds of thousands of clones listed, around 28% are singletons. The material sequenced was naive CD4+ T cells from blood. Receptors originate from a man aged 18 to 29 in good health. CDR3s include the opening cysteine and the closing phenylalanine or tryptophan. A D gene is named only where the DNA matches it firmly. Part of the rows lack a size; the others show once, few, many or a class for expanded clones.

d_gene,j_gene,v_gene,abundance,CDR3aa,CDR3nt
TRBD2,TRBJ2-7,TRBV30,few,CAWSVSAGNEQYF,TGTGCCTGGAGTGTATCAGCGGGGAACGAGCAGTACTTC
-,TRBJ2-3,TRBV5-1,few,CASSFQGTDTQYF,TGCGCCAGCAGCTTCCAGGGAACAGATACGCAGTATTTT
-,TRBJ2-4,TRBV2,-,CASREVLAKNIQYF,TGTGCCAGCCGGGAAGTTTTAGCCAAAAACATTCAGTACTTC
TRBD2,TRBJ2-1,TRBV2,-,CASSPTSVEQFF,TGTGCCAGCAGTCCAACTAGCGTAGAGCAGTTCTTC
-,TRBJ2-3,TRBV30,few,CAWSRGTRDTQYF,TGTGCCTGGAGCCGCGGGACCAGAGATACGCAGTATTTT
-,TRBJ2-5,TRBV29-1,-,CSVEIGREETQYF,TGCAGCGTTGAAATCGGCAGAGAAGAGACCCAGTACTTC
-,TRBJ1-1,TRBV7-9,-,CASSGSGARTEAFF,TGTGCCAGCAGCGGTTCAGGGGCGCGTACTGAAGCTTTCTTT
-,TRBJ2-1,TRBV28,-,CASSGKGNNEQFF,TGTGCCAGCAGTGGCAAGGGGAACAATGAGCAGTTCTTC
-,TRBJ1-2,TRBV6-5,-,CASRDGPYGYTF,TGTGCCAGCAGGGATGGGCCCTATGGCTACACCTTC
-,TRBJ1-1,TRBV25-1,-,CASSDWHEAFF,TGTGCCAGCAGTGACTGGCATGAAGCTTTCTTT
-,TRBJ2-3,TRBV6-1,-,CASREGGGSTDTQYF,TGTGCCAGCAGGGAGGGCGGAGGAAGCACAGATACGCAGTATTTT
-,TRBJ1-1,TRBV29-1,few,CSVSLRTVNTEAFF,TGCAGCGTTTCCCTTCGGACAGTGAACACTGAAGCTTTCTTT
-,TRBJ2-5,TRBV7-2,few,CASSFVSTVEETQYF,TGTGCCAGCAGCTTCGTTTCAACGGTAGAAGAGACCCAGTACTTC
TRBD2,TRBJ2-3,TRBV11-2,-,CASSSLTISGSGDTQYF,TGTGCCAGCAGCTCCCTAACTATTAGCGGGAGTGGGGATACGCAGTATTTT
TRBD1,TRBJ2-1,TRBV28,-,CASSIPLGQGAYNEQFF,TGTGCCAGCAGCATACCCCTGGGACAGGGGGCTTACAATGAGCAGTTCTTC
-,TRBJ2-7,TRBV18,few,CASSSDTGGRYEQYF,TGTGCCAGCTCGTCCGACACTGGGGGCCGGTACGAGCAGTACTTC
-,TRBJ2-7,TRBV29-1,few,CSGSAGGAYEQYF,TGCAGCGGTTCAGCCGGCGGGGCCTACGAGCAGTACTTC
TRBD2,TRBJ2-1,TRBV29-1,few,CSVYSGGGRNEQFF,TGCAGCGTTTATAGTGGTGGCGGGAGGAATGAGCAGTTCTTC
-,TRBJ2-2,TRBV5-5,few,CASSLFTSTGELFF,TGTGCCAGCAGCTTGTTTACCAGCACCGGGGAGCTGTTTTTT
TRBD1,TRBJ1-2,TRBV7-9,-,CASSLGATGLSYGYTF,TGTGCCAGCAGCTTAGGGGCGACAGGGTTGAGCTATGGCTACACCTTC
-,TRBJ2-3,TRBV2,-,CASRVLRVPSTDTQYF,TGTGCCAGCAGGGTCTTACGGGTCCCTTCCACAGATACGCAGTATTTT
TRBD1,TRBJ2-7,TRBV7-2,few,CASSLDRGQDYEQYF,TGTGCCAGCAGCTTAGATCGCGGACAGGACTACGAGCAGTACTTC
-,TRBJ2-4,TRBV11-1,-,CASSPSTEAKNIQYF,TGTGCCAGCAGCCCGTCGACAGAAGCCAAAAACATTCAGTACTTC
-,TRBJ2-4,TRBV29-1,-,CSVSRGEAKNIQYF,TGCAGCGTTAGCAGGGGAGAGGCCAAAAACATTCAGTACTTC
-,TRBJ2-3,TRBV10-3,-,CAISVDLNTQYF,TGTGCCATCAGTGTAGACTTGAATACGCAGTATTTT
-,TRBJ2-3,TRBV25-1,-,CASSARGFSTDTQYF,TGTGCCAGCAGTGCCAGGGGCTTTAGCACAGATACGCAGTATTTT
TRBD2,TRBJ2-2,TRBV4-2,-,CASTRSGRAANTGELFF,TGTGCCAGCACACGTAGCGGGAGGGCCGCCAACACCGGGGAGCTGTTTTTT
-,TRBJ2-6,TRBV6-6,-,CASSYSLPGANVLTF,TGTGCCAGCAGTTACTCGCTTCCTGGGGCCAACGTCCTGACTTTC
-,TRBJ2-7,TRBV18,-,CASSPSVAYEQYF,TGTGCCAGCTCACCCTCGGTAGCCTACGAGCAGTACTTC
-,TRBJ2-3,TRBV4-1,-,CASSQGLSTDTQYF,TGCGCCAGCAGTCAAGGCCTTAGCACAGATACGCAGTATTTT
TRBD2,TRBJ2-1,TRBV11-2,-,CASSPLVGGNNEQFF,TGTGCCAGCAGCCCACTAGTCGGGGGGAACAATGAGCAGTTCTTC
-,TRBJ2-5,TRBV30,few,CAWSVGGLGYF,TGTGCCTGGAGTGTAGGTGGCCTCGGATACTTC
-,TRBJ2-7,TRBV4-1,few,CASSQSLVAYEQYF,TGCGCCAGCAGCCAGTCGCTAGTTGCCTACGAGCAGTACTTC
-,TRBJ1-3,TRBV30,few,CASSGPTLTGNTIYF,TGTGCCAGCAGCGGACCGACCCTCACTGGAAACACCATATATTTT
TRBD1,TRBJ2-7,TRBV5-6,once,CASSPQGVSYEQYF,TGTGCCAGCAGCCCCCAGGGGGTATCCTACGAGCAGTACTTC
-,TRBJ2-7,TRBV7-9,-,CASSPQGGRAYEQYF,TGTGCCAGCAGCCCACAGGGTGGCAGGGCCTACGAGCAGTACTTC
-,TRBJ2-4,TRBV19,-,CASSILDNRDIQYF,TGTGCCAGTAGTATTTTGGACAATCGTGACATTCAGTACTTC
-,TRBJ2-3,TRBV7-2,-,CASSLVKARAADTQYF,TGTGCCAGCAGCTTAGTGAAAGCCAGGGCGGCAGATACGCAGTATTTT
-,TRBJ1-1,TRBV5-6,-,CASSLEGNTEAFF,TGTGCCAGCAGCTTGGAAGGGAACACTGAAGCTTTCTTT
-,TRBJ2-2,TRBV7-3,-,CASSLNGNTGELFF,TGTGCCAGCAGCTTAAATGGGAACACCGGGGAGCTGTTTTTT
-,TRBJ2-6,TRBV29-1,few,CGIVGGANVLTF,TGCGGAATAGTCGGTGGGGCCAACGTCCTGACTTTC
-,TRBJ2-5,TRBV30,few,CAWSVETGRETQYF,TGTGCCTGGAGTGTAGAAACCGGGAGAGAGACCCAGTACTTC
-,TRBJ2-7,TRBV30,-,CACSPPLASSYEQYF,TGTGCCTGTTCTCCTCCCCTAGCCAGCTCCTACGAGCAGTACTTC
TRBD1,TRBJ1-4,TRBV10-3,few,CAISPGQGEEKLFF,TGTGCCATCAGCCCGGGCCAGGGGGAGGAAAAACTGTTTTTT
TRBD1,TRBJ2-7,TRBV7-2,-,CASSLDPQGASYEQYF,TGTGCCAGCAGCTTAGACCCTCAGGGGGCATCCTACGAGCAGTACTTC
-,TRBJ2-1,TRBV28,-,CASTTRDRYNEQFF,TGTGCCAGCACTACCAGGGATCGATACAATGAGCAGTTCTTC
-,TRBJ2-6,TRBV7-2,few,CASSPRNSGANVLTF,TGTGCCAGCAGCCCGAGGAACTCTGGGGCCAACGTCCTGACTTTC